Included here is one T cell receptor (beta chain) sequence, with context. The data belong to a study of T cell responses to AZD1222 COVID-19 vaccine. Generated by immunoSEQ multiplex PCR, the TCRdb table keeps only in-frame clones and is missing some. This table holds roughly 200,000 clones, around 88% found once. This CDR3 is 13 amino acids long. The junction had 8 bases not matched to a gene; V was cut back by 5 bases and J by 8 bases. The V gene's germline CDR1 is LNHDA and CDR2 SQIVND (reference sequence). This specimen was peripheral blood, taken on day 0 of AZD1222 vaccination. The source is an adult in good health. The chain has TRBV19 and TRBJ1-2; the match to TRBD1 covers 7 bases. The CDR3 region is CASSVTQGVGYTF. The CDR3 DNA is TGTGCCAGTAGTGTAACCCAGGGGGTAGGCTACACCTTC.